Shown below are 17 T cell receptor beta chains from a single sample sequenced in a study of beta chain features in type 1 diabetes. Sequencing targeted expressed TCRB transcripts, as all isolated RNA had been reverse transcribed. Repertoires were generated with immunoSEQ multiplex PCR, while TCRdb's copy carries only in-frame clones and drops some. The sample carries 65,000 to 85,000 clones, roughly 50% recorded once. Their antigens remain unidentified. General study findings and limits: Shorter TCRB CDR3s, moderately but significantly so, marked every one of the four CD4+ subsets in Type 1 diabetes patients.

Material for sequencing was central memory CD4+ T cells from blood. These TCRs come from a man younger than 45 with type 1 diabetes.

This clone was found a few times. V usage is TRBV27 and J usage is TRBJ2-5; 7 bases match TRBD2. The CDR3 runs to 14 residues. The trim removed 5 bases at V and 5 bases at J, leaving 8 bases unmatched. Germline V gives CDR1 MNHEY, CDR2 SMNVEV (reference sequence). CDR3 amino acids: CASSPLGLWETQYF. CDR3 DNA sequence: TGTGCCAGCAGTCCCCTGGGACTATGGGAGACCCAGTACTTC.

This clone was seen more than once but under ten times. The V and J genes are TRBV7-9 and TRBJ2-3; 11 bases agree with TRBD2. The CDR3 spans 14 residues. The germline V gene has CDR1 SEHNR and CDR2 FQNEAQ (reference sequence). Trimming cost V 7 bases and J 4 bases; bases outside gene matches: 4. CDR3 in DNA: TGTGCCAGCACCCCGGGACTAGCGGCAGATACGCAGTATTTT. Translating gives CASTPGLAADTQYF. The whole variable domain, remainder taken from reference TRBV7-9 and TRBJ2-3, is DTGVSQNPRHKITKRGQNVTFRCDPISEHNRLYWYRQTLGQGPEFLTYFQNEAQLEKSRLLSDRFSAERPKGSFSTLEIQRTEQGDSAMYLCASTPGLAADTQYFGPGTRLTVL.

The gene calls are TRBV6-5 and TRBJ2-7; 11 bases map to TRBD2. Per germline, CDR1 MNHEY and CDR2 SVGAGI. This CDR3 spans 14 amino acids. Germline trimming cut 7 bases from V and 6 bases from J; bases unmatched to any gene: 8. The CDR3 DNA follows: TGTGCCAGCATCGAACTAGCGGGAGTTGGCGAGCAGTACTTC. Residues: CASIELAGVGEQYF.

The chain joins TRBV2 to TRBJ2-3; 7 nucleotides match TRBD2. V lost 3 bases and J lost 8; bases outside the gene matches: 5. This CDR3 has 13 residues. The germline V gene has CDR1 SNHLY and CDR2 FYNNEI. The CDR3 DNA reads as TGTGCCAGCAGTGAGGGTGGCGGGGGTACGCAGTATTTT. Protein sequence: CASSEGGGGTQYF.

The V call is TRBV6-1, the J call TRBJ1-2, with D hard to call. Germline CDR1 and CDR2: MNHNS and SASEGT. The CDR3 totals 14 residues. The V end was cut by 7 bases, the J end by 2 bases, with 14 bases between. CDR3 bases: TGTGCCAGCAAAATTAACGAGGGAAACTATGGCTACACCTTC. As protein: CASKINEGNYGYTF.

V usage is TRBV30 and J usage is TRBJ2-7; TRBD2 aligns across 7 bases. With 3 bases clipped from V and 6 bases from J, the junction kept 11 bases outside the gene matches. The CDR3 is 14 amino acids. Germline lookup yields CDR1 GTSNPN and CDR2 SVGIG (reference sequence). The CDR3 loop is CAWSAGTKPTEQYF. The CDR3 nucleotides are TGTGCCTGGAGCGCCGGGACTAAACCTACCGAGCAGTACTTC.

This clone was counted between two and nine times. The J gene is TRBJ2-1, the V gene TRBV10-2, with unresolved D. The CDR3 is 11 residues long. Per germline, CDR1 WSHSY and CDR2 SAAADI. V lost 7 bases and J lost 4, with 5 bases in between. For the CDR3, the DNA is TGCGCCAGCACGCAGTACAATGAGCAGTTCTTC. It translates to CASTQYNEQFF.

The rearrangement uses TRBV5-4 and TRBJ1-2; 8 bases map to TRBD1. V was pared by 5 bases and J by 8 bases, with 20 bases of the junction left unmatched. The V gene's germline CDR1 is SGHNT and CDR2 YYREEE (reference sequence). This CDR3 contains 17 residues. CDR3 in DNA: TGTGCCAGCAGTTCGGGGAGCAGGGGGCAAATAAGGCAGGGCTACACCTTC. Encoded protein: CASSSGSRGQIRQGYTF.

This clone was observed once. The chain links TRBV5-4 to TRBJ2-5; a possible D gene is TRBD1 (5 bases). The CDR3 sequence is 12 residues long. Germline V gene lookup returns CDR1 SGHNT and CDR2 YYREEE (reference sequence). The V gene lost 1 base and the J gene lost 7 bases, with 8 bases spanning the gap. In nucleotides, the CDR3 is TGTGCCAGCAGCTTGCGGCAGGGGACCCAGTACTTC. As protein: CASSLRQGTQYF.

The V call is TRBV11-2, the J call TRBJ2-1; TRBD2 aligns across 13 bases. The J segment lost 6 bases and the V segment lost 5 bases, leaving 4 bases of the junction unmatched. CDR3 length: 15 residues. The germline V gene encodes CDR1 SGHAT and CDR2 FQNNGV. The CDR3 nucleotides are TGTGCCAGCAGCGCCAGACTAGCGGGGGGCAATGAGCAGTTCTTC. It translates to CASSARLAGGNEQFF.

This clone occurred a few times. The chain employs TRBV5-1 and TRBJ2-1; TRBD2 aligns across 7 bases. The CDR3 totals 14 residues. V shed 4 bases and J 3 bases; nucleotides not matched to a gene: 4. Germline V gene sequence: CDR1 SGHRS, CDR2 YFSETQ. CDR3 DNA: TGCGCCAGCAGCCTTGGACTAGTCTACAATGAGCAGTTCTTC. The encoded protein is CASSLGLVYNEQFF.

V is TRBV4-2 and J is TRBJ2-7; D possibly corresponds to TRBD2 (5 bases). This CDR3 spans 16 amino acids. In germline, CDR1 is LGHNA, CDR2 YNFKEQ. The V gene lost 1 base and the J gene lost 2 bases, with 15 bases spanning the gap. CDR3: CASSQGSFLAAYEQYF. DNA for the CDR3: TGTGCCAGCAGCCAAGGTAGCTTCCTAGCCGCCTACGAGCAGTACTTC.

This chain connects TRBV6-6 to TRBJ2-3, with D possibly being TRBD2 (6 bases). Trimming shortened V by 2 bases and J by 4 bases, and 7 bases separated the two germline ends. The CDR3 contains 13 residues. CDR1 MNHNY and CDR2 SVGAGI come from the germline V gene (reference sequence). DNA of the CDR3: TGTGCCAGCAGTTACGGAGGGGCAGATACGCAGTATTTT. Translation gives CASSYGGADTQYF.

This clone was seen only a few times. The chain joins TRBV19 to TRBJ2-1; TRBD2 matches at 8 bases. Trimming took 6 bases from V and 8 from J; bases not matched to a gene: 15. The CDR3 length is 16 residues. Germline V CDR1 and CDR2: LNHDA, SQIVND (reference sequence). The CDR3 DNA reads as TGTGCCAGTAGGCAACGGGAGGGCCAGGTCAACCATGAGCAGTTCTTC. The encoded protein is CASRQREGQVNHEQFF.

At least ten counts were recorded for this clone. In the same sample, other DNA sequences code for this CDR3. This sequence joins TRBV19 and TRBJ2-1, with 13 bases identical to TRBD2. The CDR3 has 15 residues. V lost 5 bases and J lost 7; bases outside the gene matches: 5. The germline V gene has CDR1 LNHDA and CDR2 SQIVND (reference sequence). Here the CDR3 reads CASSLLAGGRNEQFF. In DNA, the CDR3 is TGTGCCAGTAGTTTACTAGCGGGGGGGCGTAATGAGCAGTTCTTC.

The sample holds a few counts of this clone. The chain recombines TRBV19 with TRBJ1-2; D perhaps matches TRBD1 (6 bases). Germline lookup yields CDR1 LNHDA and CDR2 SQIVND (reference sequence). The CDR3 sequence is 13 residues long. Trimming pared 6 bases from V and 8 bases from J, leaving 16 bases between. The chain's CDR3 is CASRQGTLSGYTF. CDR3 nucleotides: TGTGCCAGTAGACAGGGTACCCTCTCGGGCTACACCTTC. Combining the CDR3 with reference TRBV19 and TRBJ1-2 gives the whole variable domain DGGITQSPKYLFRKEGQNVTLSCEQNLNHDAMYWYRQDPGQGLRLIYYSQIVNDFQKGDIAEGYSVSREKKESFPLTVTSAQKNPTAFYLCASRQGTLSGYTFGSGTRLTVV.

This clone was counted a few times. J is TRBJ2-5 and V is TRBV27, with 14 bases fitting TRBD2. Germline V gives CDR1 MNHEY, CDR2 SMNVEV (reference sequence). J lost 5 bases, V lost 3 bases, and 8 bases had no gene match. The CDR3 consists of 17 residues. The chain's CDR3 is CASSFRGTSGRRETQYF. In DNA form, the CDR3 reads TGTGCCAGCAGTTTTAGGGGGACTAGCGGGAGACGGGAGACCCAGTACTTC.